This T cell receptor beta chain emerged from a study of blood T cell repertoires in COVID-19 (dated by TCRdb to the early 2020s). For the study in its entirety: Samples from collaborators originated in the United States, Italy and Spain and spanned both the acute and convalescent phases of COVID-19. The prospective study material was composed of cDNA or gDNA derived from T cells, B-cell-depleted T cells, or PBMCs. Deeply sampled blood TCRbeta repertoires from subjects exposed to, actively infected with, or recovered from COVID-19 were included in the dataset. The repertoires were released in a freely available public database intended as a resource for research on the immune response to SARS-CoV-2. The samples were drawn from two sources: the first 160 participants of the ongoing ImmuneRACE study, and over 1,000 subjects contributed by 6 global collaborators. Sample metadata almost always included a de-identified subject ID, COVID-19 status, age in years and sex. Where available, HLA class I and class II types were obtained from metadata supplied by the sample provider rather than from assay-based typing.

Collaborating institutions collected whole blood in K2EDTA tubes following their own protocols. For TCRbeta analysis, collaborators shipped samples as frozen whole blood, isolated PBMCs, or DNA extracted from either of those sample types. Summary of the overall study and its limitations: The amount of clinical and demographic metadata varied by source and participant and was provided uncurated.

TCRbeta CDR3 regions were amplified from genomic DNA by means of the immunoSEQ Assay, a bias-controlled multiplex PCR. From the authors' description of their analysis: Nucleated cell counts per sample were estimated from amplification of reference gene primers within the assay. To quantify the absolute abundance of each unique TCRbeta CDR3 rearrangement, sequence reads were collapsed and filtered. For each sample, productive Simpson clonality was calculated as the square root of Simpson's diversity index over productive rearrangements. This immuneACCESS table, as held by TCRdb, lists in-frame sequences with V and J called but not all clones. Of the missing ones, under half trace to an unresolved V gene in checked studies; the others have no known cause. That table is the source of V, J and clone size, and D and trimming were worked out from the DNA. The sample profile shows more than 45,000 clones; about nine tenths of them were found once. Around 15% of the sample is taken by the ten largest.

A remark on this clone: This clone's antigen is unknown. Per-base qualities were not stored, and no clone one base away is much larger.

The sequence was collected from a man aged 65 to 79 with acute or convalescent COVID-19. Sequencing was carried out using peripheral blood.

The nucleotides read TGTGCCAGCAGTGATAGGGACAGCTGGAGCAATGAGCAGTTCTTC. This translates into CASSDRDSWSNEQFF. The chain is assembled from TRBV25-1 and TRBJ2-1, with TRBD1 matching 7 junction bases. Inclusive of the bounding cysteine and phenylalanine, the CDR3 is 15 residues long. The retained sequence is limited to the CDR3, 45 bases, with the frame set at the first base. From a lookup of the germline V gene, CDR1 and CDR2 are MGHDK and SYGVNS. Clipping removes 3 bases from V and 6 bases from J, with 8 as the unmatched junction base count.